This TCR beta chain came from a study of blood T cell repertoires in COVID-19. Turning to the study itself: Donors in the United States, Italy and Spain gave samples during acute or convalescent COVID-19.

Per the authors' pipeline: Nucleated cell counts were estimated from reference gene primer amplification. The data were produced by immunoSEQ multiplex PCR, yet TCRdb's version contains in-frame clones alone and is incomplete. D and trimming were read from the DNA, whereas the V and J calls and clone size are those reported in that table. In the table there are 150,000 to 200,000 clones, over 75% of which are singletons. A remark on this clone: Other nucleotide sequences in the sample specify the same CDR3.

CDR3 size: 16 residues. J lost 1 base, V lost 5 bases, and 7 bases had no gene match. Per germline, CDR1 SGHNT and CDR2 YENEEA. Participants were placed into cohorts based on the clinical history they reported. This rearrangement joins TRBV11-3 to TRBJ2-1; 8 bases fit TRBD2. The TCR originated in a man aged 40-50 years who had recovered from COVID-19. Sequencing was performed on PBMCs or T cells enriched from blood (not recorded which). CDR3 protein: CASSRTSGGSYNEQFF. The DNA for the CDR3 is TGTGCCAGCAGCCGGACCTCGGGGGGGTCCTACAATGAGCAGTTCTTC.